Included here is one T cell receptor (beta chain) sequence, with context. These data are taken from a study of sequential checkpoint blockade in melanoma. Profiled with immunoSEQ multiplex PCR; TCRdb holds only in-frame clones, not every one. The table includes 14,000 or so clones, around three quarters detected once. Treatment specified: randomized to nivolumab then ipilimumab (arm A) or the reverse (arm B). V shed 5 bases and J 14 bases; nucleotides not matched to a gene: 12. Germline loops: CDR1 MRHNA, CDR2 SNTAGT. CDR3 length: 13 amino acids. The clonotype originates from a human donor with melanoma. The sequences come from CD8+ T cells sorted from blood (inferred from file names), collected from a patient given nivolumab and ipilimumab in sequence. V usage is TRBV6-4 and J usage is TRBJ1-1, with 9 bases lining up with TRBD1. The CDR3 is CASSRTGEQEGFF. As DNA, the CDR3 is TGTGCCAGCAGTAGGACAGGGGAGCAAGAAGGCTTCTTT.